This T cell receptor (beta chain) was identified in a study of tumor and adjacent non-tumor tissue in lung cancer. Study in general: Aged about 31 to 80 years, patients included 9 to 11 men and roughly 5 women with stage I to III disease. Some 4.1 million productive TCRbeta reads were obtained per sample on average.

No cell sorting was done before RNA was extracted from the tissue. Distant lung tissue was collected more than 3 cm away from the tumor edge. CDR1 and CDR2 (germline): SGHDT, YYEEEE. CDR3 length: 18 residues. Three rounds of nested PCR, following a modified ARM-PCR protocol, produced the TCRbeta library. MiXCR was run by TCRdb on the multiplex PCR reads, yielding one entry per CDR3 protein. The sample contains 60,000 to 100,000 distinct CDR3 sequences, about 80% of which appear only once. Whole-study results and caveats: Tumor repertoires had a smaller top 100 clone share than normal lung. Significantly higher TCR diversity was found in tumor than normal lung.

Note on this clonotype: Its antigen is still unknown. The junction shows a germline mismatch at one end, possibly a read error.

This receptor was taken from a man in his 70s with non-small cell lung cancer. The rearrangement joins TRBV5-6 to TRBJ2-6, with D perhaps TRBD1 (6 bases). The sequenced material came from distant non-tumor lung tissue. The CDR3 is CASGLGAGRSIRANVLTF. In DNA form, the CDR3 reads TGTGCCAGCGGCTTGGGGGCAGGGCGGAGCATTAGGGCCAACGTCCTGACTTTC.